These T cell receptor beta chains were read from a single sample in a study of blood T cell repertoires in COVID-19. Using immunoSEQ multiplex PCR, the repertoire was profiled, and TCRdb retains in-frame clones only, with some absent. The data hold about 200,000 clones, with around 84% observed a single time. Material for sequencing was peripheral blood. The receptors come from a human donor in a cohort sampled during active COVID-19. The CDR3 runs from the conserved cysteine through the conserved F or W. The D gene is left open where the match is weak. Clone size is given for some rows only: seen once, a few or many times, or a class if the clone is expanded.

TRBD1	TRBV6-4	.	TRBJ1-6	CASSDSKGARGNYNSPLHF	TGTGCCAGCAGTGACTCAAAGGGGGCGCGTGGGAACTATAATTCACCCCTCCACTTT
.	TRBV27	.	TRBJ2-1	CASSYQGTEFF	TGTGCCAGCAGTTATCAGGGTACCGAGTTCTTC
TRBD1	TRBV7-9	.	TRBJ1-2	CASSPTGDYRYGYTF	TGTGCCAGCAGCCCCACAGGGGATTACCGCTATGGCTACACCTTC
.	TRBV18	.	TRBJ2-5	CASSSAQDSFGTQYF	TGTGCCAGCTCAAGCGCACAGGACAGTTTCGGGACCCAGTACTTC
.	TRBV12-3/TRBV12-4	.	TRBJ2-7	CASSFLQNYEQYF	TGTGCCAGCAGTTTCCTCCAGAACTACGAGCAGTACTTC
.	TRBV30	.	TRBJ2-5	CAWSVQFQETQYF	TGTGCCTGGAGTGTACAGTTTCAAGAGACCCAGTACTTC
TRBD2	TRBV7-9	.	TRBJ2-5	CASSPSGETQYF	TGTGCCAGCAGTCCTAGCGGCGAGACCCAGTACTTC
TRBD1	TRBV7-9	.	TRBJ1-1	CASSFLGGRTEAFF	TGTGCCAGCAGCTTTTTAGGGGGCAGGACTGAAGCTTTCTTT
.	TRBV30	once	TRBJ1-5	CAWSTGFNSQPQHF	TGTGCCTGGAGTACAGGGTTCAACTCTCAGCCCCAGCATTTT
TRBD2	TRBV28	.	TRBJ2-3	CASSFRIAGRKTQYF	TGTGCCAGCAGTTTCAGAATAGCGGGACGAAAAACGCAGTATTTT
TRBD2	TRBV6-5	.	TRBJ2-5	CASWSGRARGETQYF	TGTGCCAGCTGGAGCGGGAGGGCCCGGGGAGAGACCCAGTACTTC
TRBD1	TRBV6-5	.	TRBJ1-2	CASSLTGNYGYTF	TGTGCCAGCAGTCTGACAGGGAACTATGGCTACACCTTC
.	TRBV5-6	.	TRBJ2-7	CASSFGAVYEQYF	TGTGCCAGCAGCTTCGGAGCGGTCTACGAGCAGTACTTC
TRBD1	TRBV18	.	TRBJ2-1	CASTQTTGADNEQFF	TGTGCCAGCACTCAAACGACAGGGGCCGACAATGAGCAGTTCTTC
TRBD2	TRBV4-2	.	TRBJ2-7	CASSQELVAGAHEQYF	TGTGCCAGCAGCCAAGAGTTGGTAGCGGGAGCCCACGAGCAGTACTTC
TRBD2	TRBV18	.	TRBJ2-7	CASSPLGPTSGSVDEQYF	TGTGCCAGCTCACCATTGGGACCAACTAGCGGGAGTGTGGACGAGCAGTACTTC
.	TRBV7-6	.	TRBJ2-3	CASSFSSFISTDTQYF	TGTGCCAGCAGCTTCTCGTCGTTTATTAGCACAGATACGCAGTATTTT
TRBD1	TRBV13	.	TRBJ2-1	CASSSKGDRYPYNEQFF	TGTGCCAGCAGCTCAAAAGGGGACAGATACCCCTACAATGAGCAGTTCTTC
TRBD1	TRBV5-1	.	TRBJ1-1	CASSFGTGGGTEAFF	TGCGCCAGCAGCTTCGGGACAGGGGGAGGCACTGAAGCTTTCTTT
.	TRBV7-9	few	TRBJ2-7	CASSSGFSPFYEQYF	TGTGCCAGCAGCTCGGGTTTTTCTCCTTTCTACGAGCAGTACTTC
TRBD1	TRBV5-1	.	TRBJ2-2	CASGNTGQGAPGELFF	TGCGCCAGCGGAAACACCGGACAGGGAGCCCCCGGGGAGCTGTTTTTT
.	TRBV13	.	TRBJ2-7	CASSLGLPEEQYF	TGTGCCAGCAGCTTAGGACTGCCCGAAGAGCAGTACTTC
.	TRBV4-1	.	TRBJ2-1	CASSQEGRASYNEQFF	TGCGCCAGCAGCCAAGAGGGCAGGGCCTCCTACAATGAGCAGTTCTTC
.	TRBV4-1	.	TRBJ2-7	CASSQAPGTTTYEQYF	TGCGCCAGCAGCCAAGCCCCCGGGACAACGACCTACGAGCAGTACTTC
TRBD2	TRBV7-2	.	TRBJ2-7	CASSFTSGVEWYEQYF	TGTGCCAGCAGCTTTACTAGCGGGGTCGAGTGGTACGAGCAGTACTTC
.	TRBV27	.	TRBJ1-5	CASTSEYNQPQHF	TGTGCCAGCACCTCAGAATACAATCAGCCCCAGCATTTT
TRBD1	TRBV5-8	.	TRBJ2-7	CASRRDRVAYEQYF	TGTGCCAGCAGAAGGGACAGGGTCGCCTACGAGCAGTACTTC
.	TRBV30	.	TRBJ1-2	CAWTLGGGHYGYTF	TGTGCCTGGACCCTGGGGGGGGGTCACTATGGCTACACCTTC
TRBD1	TRBV5-6	.	TRBJ2-7	CASATGTGAYEQYF	TGTGCCAGCGCGACCGGGACAGGGGCCTACGAGCAGTACTTC
TRBD1	TRBV11-2	once	TRBJ2-7	CASSLAGQGTYEQYF	TGTGCCAGCAGCTTAGCCGGACAGGGGACCTACGAGCAGTACTTC
TRBD2	TRBV28	.	TRBJ2-7	CASSLPLAGGSYEQYF	TGTGCCAGCAGTTTGCCCTTAGCGGGAGGGTCCTACGAGCAGTACTTC
TRBD2	TRBV7-2	.	TRBJ2-3	CASSLQSSGRDTQYF	TGTGCCAGCAGCTTACAGTCTAGCGGGAGAGATACGCAGTATTTT
.	TRBV4-2	few	TRBJ2-3	CASSDLASSDTQYF	TGTGCCAGCAGCGATCTAGCTAGTTCAGATACGCAGTATTTT
TRBD2	TRBV5-1	.	TRBJ2-3	CASSAAGTDTQYF	TGCGCCAGCAGCGCAGCGGGGACAGATACGCAGTATTTT
.	TRBV28	.	TRBJ1-1	CASSPIVGAENTEAFF	TGTGCCAGCAGTCCCATCGTGGGGGCTGAGAACACTGAAGCTTTCTTT
.	TRBV28	.	TRBJ2-5	CASSPPPSETQYF	TGTGCCAGCAGTCCACCCCCGAGTGAGACCCAGTACTTC
.	TRBV28	.	TRBJ1-2	CASSKSGIHGYTF	TGTGCCAGCAGTAAATCAGGGATTCATGGCTACACCTTC
TRBD1	TRBV19	.	TRBJ1-4	CASSSRTGGSNEKLFF	TGTGCCAGTAGTTCGCGGACAGGGGGCTCGAATGAAAAACTGTTTTTT
TRBD2	TRBV15	once	TRBJ2-1	CATSRRTSGSREQFF	TGTGCCACCAGCAGGAGGACTAGCGGGAGTAGAGAGCAGTTCTTC
.	TRBV6-5	.	TRBJ1-2	CATTSGNYGYTF	TGTGCCACCACCAGCGGGAACTATGGCTACACCTTC
.	TRBV11-3	.	TRBJ1-1	CASSLRFNTEAFF	TGTGCCAGCAGCCTGCGGTTCAACACTGAAGCTTTCTTT
.	TRBV18	.	TRBJ2-1	CASSPTVFNEQFF	TGTGCCAGCTCACCAACAGTCTTCAATGAGCAGTTCTTC
.	TRBV10-2	once	TRBJ2-3	CASSEWGRTDTQYF	TGCGCCAGCAGTGAGTGGGGCAGGACAGATACGCAGTATTTT
TRBD2	TRBV6-5	.	TRBJ2-1	CASRVRAGDSYEQFF	TGTGCCAGCAGGGTAAGAGCGGGAGACTCCTATGAGCAGTTCTTC
.	TRBV7-2	.	TRBJ1-3	CASSREYSGNTIYF	TGTGCCAGCAGTCGAGAGTACTCTGGAAACACCATATATTTT
.	TRBV2	.	TRBJ1-2	CASVGGGYGYTF	TGTGCCAGCGTCGGCGGGGGTTATGGCTACACCTTC
TRBD1	TRBV4-1	.	TRBJ2-7	CASSQVFPRDRSSYEQYF	TGCGCCAGCAGCCAAGTTTTTCCACGGGACAGGAGCTCCTACGAGCAGTACTTC